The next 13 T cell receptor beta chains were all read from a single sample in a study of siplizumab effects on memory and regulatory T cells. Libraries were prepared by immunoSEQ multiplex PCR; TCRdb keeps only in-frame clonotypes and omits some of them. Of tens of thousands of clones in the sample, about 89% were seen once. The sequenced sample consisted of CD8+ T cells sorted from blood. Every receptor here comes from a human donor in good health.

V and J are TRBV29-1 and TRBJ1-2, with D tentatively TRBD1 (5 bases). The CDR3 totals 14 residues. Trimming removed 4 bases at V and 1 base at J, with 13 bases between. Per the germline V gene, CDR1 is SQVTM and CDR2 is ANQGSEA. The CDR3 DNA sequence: TGCAGCGTTGGACCCGGGACTGTTAACTATGGCTACACCTTC. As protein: CSVGPGTVNYGYTF.

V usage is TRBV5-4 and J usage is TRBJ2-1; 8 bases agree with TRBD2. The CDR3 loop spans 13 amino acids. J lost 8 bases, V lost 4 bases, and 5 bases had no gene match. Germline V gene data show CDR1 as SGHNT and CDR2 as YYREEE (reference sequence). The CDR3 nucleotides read TGTGCCAGCAGCCGGACTAGCACCGATGAGCAGTTCTTC. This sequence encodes CASSRTSTDEQFF.

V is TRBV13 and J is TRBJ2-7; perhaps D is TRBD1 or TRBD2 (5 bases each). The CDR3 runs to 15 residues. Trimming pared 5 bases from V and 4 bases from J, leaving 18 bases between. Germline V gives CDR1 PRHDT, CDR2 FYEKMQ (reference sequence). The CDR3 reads CASSPNMGDKYEQYF. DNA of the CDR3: TGTGCCAGCAGCCCCAACATGGGGGATAAATACGAGCAGTACTTC. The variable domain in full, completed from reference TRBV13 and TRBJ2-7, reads AAGVIQSPRHLIKEKRETATLKCYPIPRHDTVYWYQQGPGQDPQFLISFYEKMQSDKGSIPDRFSAQQFSDYHSELNMSSLELGDSALYFCASSPNMGDKYEQYFGPGTRLTVT.

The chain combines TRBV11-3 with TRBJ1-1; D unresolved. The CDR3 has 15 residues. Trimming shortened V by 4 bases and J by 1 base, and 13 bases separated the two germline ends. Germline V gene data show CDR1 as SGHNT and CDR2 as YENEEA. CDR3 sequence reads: CASSSRNGPNTEAFF. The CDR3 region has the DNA TGTGCCAGCAGCTCCCGGAATGGACCGAACACTGAAGCTTTCTTT.

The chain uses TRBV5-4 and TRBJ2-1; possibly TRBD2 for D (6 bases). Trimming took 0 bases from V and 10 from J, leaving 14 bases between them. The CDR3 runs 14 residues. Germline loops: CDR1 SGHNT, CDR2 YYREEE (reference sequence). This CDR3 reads CASSLGRGGGEQFF. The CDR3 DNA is TGTGCCAGCAGCTTGGGACGGGGCGGAGGGGAGCAGTTCTTC.

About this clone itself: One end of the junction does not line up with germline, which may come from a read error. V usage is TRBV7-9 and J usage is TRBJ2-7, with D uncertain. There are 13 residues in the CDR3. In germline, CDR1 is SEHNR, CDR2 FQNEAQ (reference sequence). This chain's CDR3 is CASSHGRTYEQYF. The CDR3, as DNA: TGTGCCAGCAGCCACGGACGTACCTACGAACAGTACTTC.

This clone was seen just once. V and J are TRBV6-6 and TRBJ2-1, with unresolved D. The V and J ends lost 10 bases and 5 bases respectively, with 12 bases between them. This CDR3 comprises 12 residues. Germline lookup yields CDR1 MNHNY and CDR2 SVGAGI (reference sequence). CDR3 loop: CATRNTNNEQFF. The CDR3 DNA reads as TGTGCCACCAGGAACACCAACAATGAGCAGTTCTTC.

CDR3 in amino acids: CASSQMTGYGYTF. For the CDR3, the DNA is TGCGCCAGCAGCCAGATGACAGGCTATGGCTACACCTTC. The gene calls are TRBV4-1 and TRBJ1-2; D may be TRBD1 (6 bases). The length of the CDR3 is 13 residues. Germline V gene lookup returns CDR1 MGHRA and CDR2 YSYEKL. V was clipped by 3 bases and J by 4 bases, with 9 bases between them.

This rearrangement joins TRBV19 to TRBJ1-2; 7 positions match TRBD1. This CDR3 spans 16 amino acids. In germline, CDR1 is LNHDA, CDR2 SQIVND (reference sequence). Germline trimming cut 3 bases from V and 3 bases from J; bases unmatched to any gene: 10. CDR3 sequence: CASSIFVGGQYYGYTF. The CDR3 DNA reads TGTGCCAGTAGTATTTTCGTGGGGGGACAGTACTATGGCTACACCTTC. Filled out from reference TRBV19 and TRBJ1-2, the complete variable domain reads DGGITQSPKYLFRKEGQNVTLSCEQNLNHDAMYWYRQDPGQGLRLIYYSQIVNDFQKGDIAEGYSVSREKKESFPLTVTSAQKNPTAFYLCASSIFVGGQYYGYTFGSGTRLTVV.

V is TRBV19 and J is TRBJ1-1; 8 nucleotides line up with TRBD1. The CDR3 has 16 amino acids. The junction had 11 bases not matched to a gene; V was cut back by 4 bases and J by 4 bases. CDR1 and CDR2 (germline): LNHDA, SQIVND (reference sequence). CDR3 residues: CASSNTPTGDFTEAFF. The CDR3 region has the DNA TGTGCCAGTAGTAATACTCCGACAGGGGACTTCACTGAAGCTTTCTTT.

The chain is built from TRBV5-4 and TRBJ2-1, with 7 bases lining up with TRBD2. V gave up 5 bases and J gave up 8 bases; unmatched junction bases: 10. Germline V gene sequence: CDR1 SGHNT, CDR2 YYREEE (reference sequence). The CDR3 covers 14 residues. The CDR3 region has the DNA TGTGCCAGCAGTACCGCCCTAGGGAGGGATGAGCAGTTCTTC. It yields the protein CASSTALGRDEQFF.

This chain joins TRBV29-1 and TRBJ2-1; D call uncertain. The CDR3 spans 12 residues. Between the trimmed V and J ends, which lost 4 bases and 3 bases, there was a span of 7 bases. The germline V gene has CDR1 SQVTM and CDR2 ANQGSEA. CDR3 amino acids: CSVVWDYNEQFF. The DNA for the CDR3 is TGCAGCGTTGTTTGGGACTACAATGAGCAGTTCTTC.

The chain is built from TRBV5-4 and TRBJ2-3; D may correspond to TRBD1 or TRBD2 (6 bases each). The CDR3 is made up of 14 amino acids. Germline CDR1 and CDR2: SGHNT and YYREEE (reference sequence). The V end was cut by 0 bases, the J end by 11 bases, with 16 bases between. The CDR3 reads CASSLEAGEVRQYF. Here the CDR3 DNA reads TGTGCCAGCAGCTTGGAGGCAGGGGAGGTTAGGCAGTATTTT. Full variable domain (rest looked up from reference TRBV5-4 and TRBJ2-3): ETGVTQSPTHLIKTRGQQVTLRCSSQSGHNTVSWYQQALGQGPQFIFQYYREEENGRGNFPPRFSGLQFPNYSSELNVNALELDDSALYLCASSLEAGEVRQYFGPGTRLTVL.